Listed here are 30 T cell receptor beta chains from one sample, sequenced in a study of blood T cell repertoires in COVID-19. Assay used: immunoSEQ multiplex PCR; TCRdb lists only in-frame clones, some missing. The sample lists 200,000 to 300,000 clones; almost 85% were seen once. The specimen sequenced was peripheral blood. These TCRs come from a man in his forties or fifties with acute or convalescent COVID-19.

The rearrangement links TRBV4-2 to TRBJ2-5, with 10 nucleotides matching TRBD2. With 4 bases clipped from V and 2 bases from J, the junction kept 7 bases outside the gene matches. Germline V gene lookup returns CDR1 LGHNA and CDR2 YNFKEQ. CDR3 length equals 16 residues. The DNA for the CDR3 is TGTGCCAGCAGCCCCTCCACTAGCGGGGCGCAAGAGACCCAGTACTTC. Encoded protein: CASSPSTSGAQETQYF.

The chain carries TRBV11-2 and TRBJ2-3; possibly TRBD2 for D (5 bases). This CDR3 has 17 amino acids. Germline CDR1 and CDR2: SGHAT and FQNNGV. V gave up 1 base and J gave up 1 base, with 15 bases separating them. The CDR3 spells CASSLVRRVLRTDTQYF. In nucleotides, the CDR3 is TGTGCCAGCAGCTTAGTAAGGCGGGTCCTTCGCACAGATACGCAGTATTTT.

V is TRBV14 and J is TRBJ2-7; TRBD1 agrees at 8 bases. CDR1 is SGHDN and CDR2 is FVKESK in the germline V gene. The V and J ends lost 4 bases and 0 bases, in that order; junction bases with no gene match: 5. The CDR3 runs to 15 residues. The CDR3 protein is CASSLLGTGSYEQYF. The CDR3, as DNA: TGTGCCAGCAGCCTCCTCGGGACAGGCTCCTACGAGCAGTACTTC.

The V call is TRBV11-2, the J call TRBJ1-1; D gene unclear. CDR3 length equals 13 residues. V was shortened by 0 bases and J by 1 base, with 3 bases between the two germline ends. Per germline, CDR1 SGHAT and CDR2 FQNNGV. CDR3 coding DNA: TGTGCCAGCAGCTTAGAACAGAACACTGAAGCTTTCTTT. This translates into CASSLEQNTEAFF.

This clone has a handful of counts. The CDR3 DNA reads as TGTGCCAGCAGTTCTTTAGACTATGGCTACACCTTC. Translation: CASSSLDYGYTF. The chain joins TRBV12-3 or TRBV12-4 to TRBJ1-2; no reliable D call. With 4 bases removed from V and 3 bases from J, the gap between germline ends came to 6 bases. CDR3 length equals 12 residues.

V and J are TRBV30 and TRBJ2-7; the match to TRBD1 covers 9 bases. Germline CDR1 and CDR2: GTSNPN and SVGIG (reference sequence). The V gene end was trimmed by 3 bases and the J gene end by 6 bases; junction bases not matched to a gene: 9. This CDR3 is built from 14 residues. The CDR3 DNA sequence: TGTGCCTGGAGGCCGGGACAGGGCTATCGCGAGCAGTACTTC. Its protein is CAWRPGQGYREQYF.

This chain connects TRBV6-5 to TRBJ2-7; D is possibly TRBD2 (5 bases). Germline lookup yields CDR1 MNHEY and CDR2 SVGAGI. CDR3 length: 14 residues. Deletions cut 2 bases from V and 7 bases from J, with 15 bases between. The CDR3 here is CASSYTDTRGEQYF. The CDR3 nucleotides are TGTGCCAGCAGTTACACCGACACCAGAGGGGAGCAGTACTTC.

A remark on this clone: Other DNA sequences in the sample encode the same CDR3. The chain joins TRBV7-2 to TRBJ2-7, with a tentative D call TRBD1 (5 bases). V lost 1 base, J lost 2 bases, and 9 bases lay in between. The CDR3 sequence is 14 residues long. The germline CDR1 and CDR2 sequences are SGHTA and FQGNSA. CDR3 in amino acids: CASSLGQGAYEQYF. CDR3 DNA: TGTGCCAGCAGCTTAGGGCAGGGCGCCTACGAGCAGTACTTC.

The DNA of the CDR3 is TGTGCCATCAAAAGTGTGGGTAGCGGGAGCCCGAACACCGGGGAGCTGTTTTTT. It specifies CAIKSVGSGSPNTGELFF. The V call is TRBV10-3, the J call TRBJ2-2; 9 bases match TRBD2. The CDR3 is 18 residues long. Germline CDR1 is ENHRY and CDR2 is SYGVKD. With V trimmed by 7 bases and J by 0 bases, 12 bases remained unmatched.

V usage is TRBV19 and J usage is TRBJ1-2, with D uncertain. Germline V gene lookup returns CDR1 LNHDA and CDR2 SQIVND (reference sequence). Between the trimmed V and J ends, which lost 6 bases and 4 bases, there was a span of 21 bases. The CDR3 sequence is 16 residues long. The CDR3 coding sequence is TGTGCCAGTAGCCCCCCAGGAACACGGGGAAGCTATGGCTACACCTTC. It yields the protein CASSPPGTRGSYGYTF.

The J gene is TRBJ1-5, the V gene TRBV10-3, with TRBD1 identical over 8 bases. The CDR3 is 17 residues long. With V trimmed by 2 bases and J by 1 base, 7 bases remained unmatched. Germline CDR1 is ENHRY and CDR2 is SYGVKD. CDR3 in amino acids: CAISEPRTGGSNQPQHF. In DNA, the CDR3 is TGTGCCATCAGTGAGCCCCGAACAGGGGGAAGCAATCAGCCCCAGCATTTT.

The chain carries TRBV9 and TRBJ1-6; D not resolved. The CDR3 extends over 16 amino acids. Trimming took 0 bases from V and 9 from J, leaving 16 bases between them. From germline, CDR1 is SGDLS and CDR2 YYNGEE. CDR3 bases: TGTGCCAGCAGCGTAGGCCCTTCAGTAGGAGGTTCACCCCTCCACTTT. Protein sequence: CASSVGPSVGGSPLHF.

This clone was picked up one time. The V call is TRBV10-3, the J call TRBJ2-7, with 8 bases aligning to TRBD2. The CDR3 has 14 amino acids. V lost 8 bases and J lost 7; bases outside the gene matches: 13. Germline V lookup: CDR1 ENHRY, CDR2 SYGVKD. CDR3 sequence reads: CAICGAGGSGEQYF. The CDR3 nucleotides are TGTGCCATCTGTGGGGCGGGGGGCAGCGGGGAGCAGTACTTC.

The J gene is TRBJ2-2, the V gene TRBV19; tentatively, D is TRBD1 (6 bases). The CDR3 totals 13 residues. CDR1 is LNHDA and CDR2 is SQIVND in the germline V gene (reference sequence). V gave up 5 bases and J gave up 6 bases, with 10 bases separating them. CDR3 sequence: CASSLGTPGELFF. Written as DNA, the CDR3 is TGTGCCAGTAGTCTCGGGACACCCGGGGAGCTGTTTTTT.

This clone was counted once. This rearrangement joins TRBV6-5 to TRBJ1-6; 8 nucleotides agree with TRBD1. V gave up 11 bases and J gave up 10 bases; unmatched junction bases: 10. Germline loops: CDR1 MNHEY, CDR2 SVGAGI. The CDR3 loop spans 13 amino acids. CDR3 sequence: CAVSQGAGSPLHF. The DNA for the CDR3 is TGTGCCGTCAGTCAGGGGGCTGGCTCACCCCTCCACTTT.

The genes are TRBV7-3 and TRBJ1-6; 8 nucleotides line up with TRBD1. Trimming removed 2 bases from V and 8 bases from J; junction bases left unmatched: 5. The CDR3 has 15 residues. Germline lookup yields CDR1 SGHTA and CDR2 FQGTGA. CDR3 sequence reads: CASSLDAGGDSPLHF. CDR3 coding DNA: TGTGCCAGCAGCTTAGATGCAGGGGGCGATTCACCCCTCCACTTT.

The chain links TRBV5-6 to TRBJ1-1, with a tentative D call TRBD1 (6 bases). The CDR3 totals 15 residues. CDR1 and CDR2 from the germline V gene are SGHDT and YYEEEE. The germline V and J ends were trimmed by 0 bases and 5 bases, with 14 bases remaining between them. The CDR3 coding sequence is TGTGCCAGCAGCTTGGGCCAGGGGATAAAGACTGAAGCTTTCTTT. It encodes CASSLGQGIKTEAFF.

V usage is TRBV7-9 and J usage is TRBJ1-2; no clear D. Germline CDR1 is SEHNR and CDR2 is FQNEAQ (reference sequence). The CDR3 has 15 residues. Between the trimmed V and J ends, which lost 3 bases and 4 bases, there was a span of 15 bases. This chain's CDR3 is CASSFWNQDFYGYTF. In DNA, the CDR3 is TGTGCCAGCAGCTTCTGGAACCAGGACTTCTATGGCTACACCTTC.

The V gene is TRBV5-1, the J gene TRBJ2-7; 7 bases fit TRBD1. With 3 bases clipped from V and 7 bases from J, the junction kept 10 bases outside the gene matches. Germline CDR1 reads SGHRS; CDR2 reads YFSETQ. The CDR3 is 14 amino acids. The CDR3 spells CASSSRQGVQEQYF. For the CDR3, the DNA is TGCGCCAGCAGCTCACGACAGGGAGTTCAGGAGCAGTACTTC.

The J gene is TRBJ1-4, the V gene TRBV19; 8 bases fit TRBD1. The CDR3 loop spans 15 amino acids. After removal of 6 bases from V and 0 bases from J, the junction contained 3 bases not matched to a gene. The germline CDR1 and CDR2 sequences are LNHDA and SQIVND (reference sequence). The CDR3 loop is CASRDRVATNEKLFF. For the CDR3, the DNA is TGTGCCAGTAGGGACAGGGTCGCAACTAATGAAAAACTGTTTTTT.

Turning to this clone: A read error may produce the germline difference seen at one junction end. CDR3 residues: CASNYGGWVQPQHF. The CDR3 DNA sequence: TGTGCCAGCAATTACGGAGGGTGGGTTCAGCCCCAGCATTTT. V usage is TRBV6-5 and J usage is TRBJ1-5; no reliable D call. This CDR3 spans 14 amino acids. CDR1 and CDR2 from the germline V gene are MNHEY and SVGAGI.

V gene TRBV11-1 combines with J gene TRBJ2-5, with D perhaps TRBD2 (5 bases). Trimming took 6 bases from V and 2 from J, leaving 10 bases between them. The CDR3 has 13 amino acids. Germline CDR1 reads SGHAT; CDR2 reads FQDESV (reference sequence). The CDR3 coding sequence is TGTGCCAGCAGGGGAGTAGCTCAAGAGACCCAGTACTTC. Translating it yields CASRGVAQETQYF.

This chain uses TRBV6-2 or TRBV6-3 with TRBJ1-5; 9 nucleotides agree with TRBD1. From germline, CDR1 is MNHEY and CDR2 SVGEGT. The CDR3 has 15 residues. Trimming removed 0 bases from V and 6 bases from J; junction bases left unmatched: 3. CDR3 in amino acids: CASSYSRTGAQPQHF. For the CDR3, the DNA is TGTGCCAGCAGTTACTCACGGACAGGGGCTCAGCCCCAGCATTTT.

V gene TRBV13 combines with J gene TRBJ2-1, with 8 bases lining up with TRBD2. The germline CDR1 and CDR2 sequences are PRHDT and FYEKMQ (reference sequence). V shed 4 bases and J 5 bases; nucleotides not matched to a gene: 10. This CDR3 is built from 16 residues. CDR3 region: CASSSGLVWGNNEQFF. CDR3 coding DNA: TGTGCCAGCAGCTCGGGACTAGTCTGGGGCAACAATGAGCAGTTCTTC.

This chain connects TRBV5-6 to TRBJ1-1, with unresolved D. Looked up from germline, CDR1 is SGHDT and CDR2 is YYEEEE. CDR3 length equals 16 residues. V was pared by 0 bases and J by 0 bases, with 12 bases between. This CDR3 reads CASSLERKLMNTEAFF. CDR3 nucleotide sequence: TGTGCCAGCAGCTTGGAAAGGAAACTAATGAACACTGAAGCTTTCTTT.

The chain uses TRBV9 and TRBJ2-2, with 8 bases aligning to TRBD1. CDR3 length: 16 residues. J gave up 1 base and V 3 bases, and 5 bases lay outside the gene matches. Germline V CDR1 and CDR2: SGDLS, YYNGEE. The CDR3 nucleotides are TGTGCCAGCAGCGCAAGACAGGGGAGGAACACCGGGGAGCTGTTTTTT. Its protein product is CASSARQGRNTGELFF.

A few counts support this clone. The V call is TRBV28, the J call TRBJ1-1, with 9 bases fitting TRBD1. CDR1 and CDR2 from the germline V gene are MDHEN and SYDVKM. V shed 3 bases, J shed 10 bases, and the junction held 12 bases outside the gene matches. CDR3 length equals 15 residues. Here the CDR3 reads CASSFIPQGAGVAFF. CDR3 sequence (DNA): TGTGCCAGCAGTTTTATCCCACAGGGGGCCGGTGTAGCTTTCTTT.

DNA for the CDR3: TGTGCCAGCAGTGAGTACTTATCAGGGGAGCTGTTTTTT. Residues: CASSEYLSGELFF. This chain uses TRBV6-1 with TRBJ2-2; the D is unclear. The CDR3 length is 13 residues. The germline V and J ends were trimmed by 3 bases and 8 bases, with 10 bases remaining between them. Germline CDR1 is MNHNS and CDR2 is SASEGT.

The DNA of the CDR3 is TGTGCCACCGGGACTGTTAATAATTCACCCCTCCACTTT. Protein: CATGTVNNSPLHF. The chain uses TRBV6-5 and TRBJ1-6; D might be TRBD1 (5 bases). The germline V and J ends were trimmed by 10 bases and 5 bases, with 12 bases remaining between them. The CDR3 covers 13 residues. Germline CDR1 MNHEY, CDR2 SVGAGI.

This CDR3 is CASSQDLSLNTEAFF. CDR3 nucleotides: TGTGCCAGCAGCCAAGATTTGAGCCTGAACACTGAAGCTTTCTTT. J is TRBJ1-1 and V is TRBV14; D gene ambiguous. Germline V gene lookup returns CDR1 SGHDN and CDR2 FVKESK. V lost 0 bases and J lost 0, with 8 bases in between. This CDR3 has 15 amino acids.